One sample yielded the 8 T cell receptor beta chains listed below, sequenced in a study of response to subunit inactivated influenza vaccine. One entry per CDR3 protein, called by TCRdb with MiXCR from the RT-PCR reads. In the table there are under 800,000 distinct CDR3 sequences, over 11% of which are singletons. This material consisted of PBMCs from blood, taken 14 days before vaccination. The receptors shown here come from a man in his fifties or sixties who received an inactivated influenza vaccine.

This clonotype has a count of ten or more. The rearrangement uses TRBV20-1 and TRBJ2-5, with D possibly TRBD2 on 5 matching bases. Germline assignment: CDR1 DFQATT and CDR2 SNEGSKA (reference sequence). The germline V and J ends were trimmed by 0 bases and 1 base, with 9 bases remaining between them. The CDR3 covers 14 residues. DNA for the CDR3: TGCAGTGCTAGAGAAGGACGGGGCCAAGAGACCCAGTACTTC. Its translation: CSAREGRGQETQYF.

This clonotype was found a few times. This rearrangement joins TRBV7-9 to TRBJ2-5; unclear D gene. The CDR3 covers 16 residues. Germline V gives CDR1 SEHNR, CDR2 FQNEAQ (reference sequence). Trimming left V 5 bases short and J 2 bases short, with 18 bases between. Here the CDR3 reads CASSPVQGGWQETQYF. The CDR3 coding sequence is TGTGCCAGCAGCCCAGTACAAGGCGGCTGGCAAGAGACCCAGTACTTC.

The chain carries TRBV7-2 and TRBJ2-1; TRBD1 is a possible D gene (5 bases). This CDR3 spans 16 amino acids. Germline assignment: CDR1 SGHTA and CDR2 FQGNSA. V gave up 5 bases and J gave up 8 bases, with 22 bases separating them. The CDR3 here is CASSQGRSQGLYEQFF. The CDR3 DNA reads as TGTGCCAGCAGCCAAGGTCGGTCTCAGGGTTTGTATGAGCAGTTCTTC. The full variable domain, its missing parts supplied by reference TRBV7-2 and TRBJ2-1, is GAGVSQSPSNKVTEKGKDVELRCDPISGHTALYWYRQSLGQGLEFLIYFQGNSAPDKSGLPSDRFSAERTGGSVSTLTIQRTQQEDSAVYLCASSQGRSQGLYEQFFGPGTRLTVL.

This clonotype was counted only a few times. The chain couples TRBV14 to TRBJ1-1; 7 bases fit TRBD1. Trimming removed 3 bases from V and 4 bases from J; junction bases left unmatched: 5. The length of the CDR3 is 14 residues. Per germline, CDR1 SGHDN and CDR2 FVKESK. The CDR3 loop is CASSQTGLATEAFF. Written as DNA, the CDR3 is TGTGCCAGCAGCCAGACAGGGTTGGCCACTGAAGCTTTCTTT.

In its sample, this clonotype was seen a few times. The rearrangement links TRBV6-1 to TRBJ2-1; 8 bases match TRBD1. Germline V gene lookup returns CDR1 MNHNS and CDR2 SASEGT. The CDR3 totals 18 residues. The J segment lost 1 base and the V segment lost 5 bases, leaving 13 bases of the junction unmatched. CDR3 sequence (DNA): TGTGCCAGCAGTACGAGGAGGGCAGGGGGCGCGTCCTACAATGAGCAGTTCTTC. It specifies CASSTRRAGGASYNEQFF.

This clonotype was seen more than once but under ten times. CDR3 coding DNA: TGCAGTGCCGTTGTGGAGACCCAGTACTTC. It encodes CSAVVETQYF. The chain has TRBV20-1 and TRBJ2-5; the D is unclear. CDR3 length: 10 amino acids. CDR1 is DFQATT, CDR2 SNEGSKA, per germline (reference sequence). Trimming removed 6 bases at V and 5 bases at J, with 7 bases between.

In its sample, this clonotype was seen a few times. The chain carries TRBV11-1 and TRBJ2-1, with TRBD1 identical over 11 bases. V shed 5 bases and J 0 bases; nucleotides not matched to a gene: 12. Looked up from germline, CDR1 is SGHAT and CDR2 is FQDESV (reference sequence). The CDR3 has 19 residues. The CDR3 is CASSPHGQGARSSYNEQFF. CDR3 nucleotides: TGTGCCAGCAGCCCACATGGACAGGGGGCGAGGAGCTCCTACAATGAGCAGTTCTTC.

This clonotype turned up a few times. The rearrangement uses TRBV12-3 or TRBV12-4 and TRBJ1-2; 12 positions match TRBD1. The CDR3 is 16 amino acids. With V trimmed by 5 bases and J by 4 bases, 8 bases remained unmatched. CDR3 in amino acids: CASSMGGTGGIYGYTF. Here the CDR3 DNA reads TGTGCCAGCAGTATGGGGGGGACAGGGGGCATCTATGGCTACACCTTC.